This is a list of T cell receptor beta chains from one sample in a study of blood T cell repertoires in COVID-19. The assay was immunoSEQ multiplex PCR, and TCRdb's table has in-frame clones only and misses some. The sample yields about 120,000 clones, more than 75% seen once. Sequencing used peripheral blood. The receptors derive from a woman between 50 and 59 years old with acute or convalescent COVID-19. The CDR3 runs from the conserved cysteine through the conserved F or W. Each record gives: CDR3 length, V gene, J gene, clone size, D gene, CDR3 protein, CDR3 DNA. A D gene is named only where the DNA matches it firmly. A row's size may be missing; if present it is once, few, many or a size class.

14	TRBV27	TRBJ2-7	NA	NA	CASSRGLRSGEQYF	TGTGCCAGCAGCCGGGGGTTACGCTCTGGGGAGCAGTACTTC
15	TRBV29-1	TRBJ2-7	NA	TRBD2	CSAGGLAGSSYEQYF	TGCAGTGCGGGGGGACTAGCGGGCAGTTCCTACGAGCAGTACTTC
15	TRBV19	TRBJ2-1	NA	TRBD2	CASSSGTSRSREQFF	TGTGCCAGTAGTAGCGGGACTAGCAGGAGTAGGGAGCAGTTCTTC
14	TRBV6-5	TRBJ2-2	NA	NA	CASTAGRWAGELFF	TGTGCCAGCACTGCGGGGCGTTGGGCCGGGGAGCTGTTTTTT
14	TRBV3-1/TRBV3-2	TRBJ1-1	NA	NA	CASSPRRQATEAFF	TGTGCCAGCAGCCCGAGAAGACAGGCCACTGAAGCTTTCTTT
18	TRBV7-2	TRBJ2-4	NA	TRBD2	CASSLGLAGGAAKNIQYF	TGTGCCAGCAGCTTAGGACTAGCGGGAGGGGCGGCCAAAAACATTCAGTACTTC
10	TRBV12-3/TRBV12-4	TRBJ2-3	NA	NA	CASRDCTQYF	TGTGCCAGCAGGGACTGTACGCAGTATTTT
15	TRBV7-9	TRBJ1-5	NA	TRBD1	CASSSDRESNQPQHF	TGTGCCAGCAGCTCGGACAGGGAAAGCAATCAGCCCCAGCATTTT
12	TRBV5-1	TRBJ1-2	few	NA	CASAQGQYGYTF	TGCGCCAGCGCACAGGGCCAATATGGCTACACCTTC
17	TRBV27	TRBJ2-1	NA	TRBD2	CASSRTGTTHSYNEQFF	TGTGCCAGCAGTAGAACCGGGACTACTCACTCCTACAATGAGCAGTTCTTC
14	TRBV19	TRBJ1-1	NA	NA	CASSMPGSDTEAFF	TGTGCCAGTAGTATGCCAGGGTCGGACACTGAAGCTTTCTTT
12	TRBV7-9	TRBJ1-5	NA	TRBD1	CASSSDRGPEHF	TGTGCCAGCAGCTCGGACAGGGGCCCGGAGCATTTT
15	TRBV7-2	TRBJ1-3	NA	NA	CASSSRTLSGNTIYF	TGTGCCAGCAGCTCGCGGACACTCTCTGGAAACACCATATATTTT
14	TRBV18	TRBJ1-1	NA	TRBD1	CASSRQGVNTEAFF	TGTGCCAGCTCGAGACAGGGCGTGAACACTGAAGCTTTCTTT
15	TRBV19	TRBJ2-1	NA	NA	CASSIGLESYNEQFF	TGTGCCAGTAGTATAGGACTAGAATCCTACAATGAGCAGTTCTTC
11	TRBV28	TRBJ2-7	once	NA	CASRQFYEQYF	TGTGCCAGCAGGCAGTTCTACGAGCAGTACTTC